The TCR beta chain under discussion was sequenced for a study of CD8+ T cells in alopecia areata. For the study at large: The drug, oral tofacitinib, was given to treated patients at 5 to 10 mg twice daily. Dosing with tofacitinib proceeded for 6 to 18 months, followed by 6 months off drug.

Trimming shortened V by 8 bases and J by 6 bases, and 22 bases separated the two germline ends. Germline CDR1 is SNHLY and CDR2 is FYNNEI. CDR3 size: 15 residues. Following extraction, RNA underwent reverse transcription to cDNA, which served as the sequencing template. Produced via immunoSEQ multiplex PCR; TCRdb's table is partial and in-frame only. Of 200,000 to 250,000 clones listed, around three fifths are singletons. The treatment here: oral pan-JAK inhibitor, 5-10 mg twice daily. Of note for this clone: Its antigen is unknown.

Findings of the study overall: An increase in clonality over normal scalp was evident in lesional scalp, especially alopecia totalis/universalis.

The chain recombines TRBV2 with TRBJ1-1; D may be TRBD1 (6 bases). This sample comprised CD4+ T cells sorted from blood, obtained at week 4, from a patient treated with tofacitinib. This clonotype was sampled from a human donor with alopecia areata. The CDR3 sequence is CASYDPGGRSAEAFF. The CDR3 nucleotides read TGTGCCAGCTATGATCCCGGGGGGCGCTCCGCTGAAGCTTTCTTT.